Below, 24 T cell receptor beta chains from the same sample are listed, as sequenced in a study of blood T cell repertoires in COVID-19. Sequencing was performed with immunoSEQ multiplex PCR; in TCRdb, only in-frame clones are kept and a portion is missing. The repertoire consists of about 260,000 clones, with 75% to 90% occurring once and the leading ten covering approximately 4%. Sample: peripheral blood. These TCRs come from a woman between 40 and 50 years old with acute or convalescent COVID-19.

CDR3 in amino acids: CASSQRTFGYTF. Here the CDR3 DNA reads TGTGCCAGCAGCCAAAGGACATTCGGCTACACCTTC. The chain recombines TRBV3-1 (or the pseudogene TRBV3-2) with TRBJ1-2; maybe TRBD1 (5 bases). CDR3 length: 12 amino acids. Germline V gene sequence: CDR1 LGHDT, CDR2 YNNKEL (reference sequence). Between the trimmed V and J ends, which lost 2 bases and 8 bases, there was a span of 9 bases.

About this clone: A read error may produce the germline difference seen at one junction end. In DNA, the CDR3 is TGTGCCAGCAGTTTAGCGCGGGGGGTGGTCTTT. It is translated as CASSLARGVVF. The rearrangement joins TRBV12-3 or TRBV12-4 to TRBJ1-1, with D maybe TRBD1 (5 bases). There are 11 residues in the CDR3.

The chain combines TRBV6-5 with TRBJ1-1; the D gene is possibly TRBD1 (5 bases). With 7 bases removed from V and 11 bases from J, the gap between germline ends came to 20 bases. Per germline, CDR1 MNHEY and CDR2 SVGAGI. The CDR3 covers 13 residues. The CDR3 bases are TGTGCCAGCAATCCCCCAGGGCATGTTGGCGCTTTCTTT. Translating it yields CASNPPGHVGAFF.

V usage is TRBV7-8 and J usage is TRBJ2-3; TRBD2 is a possible D gene (7 bases). Trimming shortened V by 1 base and J by 4 bases, and 15 bases separated the two germline ends. In germline, CDR1 is SGHVS, CDR2 FQNEAQ. There are 16 residues in the CDR3. The CDR3 DNA reads as TGTGCCAGCAGCTTAGTCCGGGGGGCCAGCCCAGATACGCAGTATTTT. It translates to CASSLVRGASPDTQYF.

The chain joins TRBV30 to TRBJ2-6; D ambiguous. The ends were cut back, 0 bases at V and 0 bases at J, with 9 bases in the middle. Germline-derived CDR1 and CDR2 are GTSNPN and SVGIG (reference sequence). The CDR3 is 16 amino acids. In nucleotides, the CDR3 is TGTGCCTGGAGTGTGCAGAGGAGCTCTGGGGCCAACGTCCTGACTTTC. Translation gives CAWSVQRSSGANVLTF.

This clone has only one observation. This chain links TRBV6-5 with TRBJ1-1; D remains unclear. Germline assignment: CDR1 MNHEY and CDR2 SVGAGI. The CDR3 covers 11 residues. With 7 bases removed from V and 1 base from J, the gap between germline ends came to 4 bases. CDR3 coding DNA: TGTGCCAGCACCTCGAACACTGAAGCTTTCTTT. This codes for CASTSNTEAFF.

V gene TRBV4-2 combines with J gene TRBJ1-4, with 8 positions matching TRBD1. CDR3 size: 14 residues. The V gene end was trimmed by 3 bases and the J gene end by 8 bases; junction bases not matched to a gene: 5. The germline gives CDR1 LGHNA, CDR2 YNFKEQ. CDR3 region: CASSQVQGGEKLFF. The CDR3 DNA reads TGTGCCAGCAGCCAGGTACAGGGGGGGGAAAAACTGTTTTTT.

The V call is TRBV5-1, the J call TRBJ1-4; unclear D gene. The CDR3 is made up of 12 amino acids. Trimming shortened V by 1 base and J by 8 bases, and 6 bases separated the two germline ends. CDR1 is SGHRS and CDR2 is YFSETQ in the germline V gene. The CDR3: CASSLSEEKLFF. In DNA, the CDR3 is TGCGCCAGCAGCTTGAGCGAGGAAAAACTGTTTTTT.

The chain links TRBV24-1 to TRBJ1-2; 11 bases are a match to TRBD1. Germline V lookup: CDR1 KGHDR, CDR2 SFDVKD. Trimming took 7 bases from V and 6 from J; bases not matched to a gene: 3. The CDR3 covers 13 residues. The CDR3 loop is CATSLGQGDGYTF. The CDR3 DNA follows: TGTGCCACCAGCTTGGGACAGGGGGATGGCTACACCTTC.

This clone occurred once. The rearrangement uses TRBV5-1 and TRBJ2-2, with TRBD2 identical over 7 bases. Germline V CDR1 and CDR2: SGHRS, YFSETQ. With 5 bases clipped from V and 4 bases from J, the junction kept 5 bases outside the gene matches. The CDR3 contains 14 residues. CDR3 residues: CASSLGTTTGELFF. CDR3 sequence (DNA): TGCGCCAGCAGTTTAGGGACTACCACCGGGGAGCTGTTTTTT.

The chain is built from TRBV7-3 and TRBJ1-1; D unclear. The ends were cut back, 3 bases at V and 3 bases at J, with 8 bases in the middle. The CDR3 totals 13 residues. Germline lookup yields CDR1 SGHTA and CDR2 FQGTGA. CDR3 nucleotides: TGTGCCAGCAGCTTCTCAGAGGACACTGAAGCTTTCTTT. Translating gives CASSFSEDTEAFF.

The CDR3 sequence is CASSLQGGEDTQYF. The CDR3 DNA follows: TGTGCCAGCAGCCTCCAGGGGGGCGAAGATACGCAGTATTTT. The chain carries TRBV3-1 (or the pseudogene TRBV3-2) and TRBJ2-3, with D maybe TRBD1 (7 bases). The CDR3 totals 14 residues. Trimming shortened V by 4 bases and J by 5 bases, and 13 bases separated the two germline ends. Per germline, CDR1 LGHDT and CDR2 YNNKEL (reference sequence).

This rearrangement joins TRBV6-4 to TRBJ2-1; 8 bases match TRBD2. Germline V lookup: CDR1 MRHNA, CDR2 SNTAGT. With 8 bases clipped from V and 7 bases from J, the junction kept 13 bases outside the gene matches. The CDR3 is 15 amino acids. This chain's CDR3 is CASGGSSGGSNEQFF. The DNA for the CDR3 is TGTGCCAGCGGAGGGTCGAGCGGGGGAAGTAATGAGCAGTTCTTC.

V is TRBV7-2 and J is TRBJ1-5; TRBD1 is a possible D gene (5 bases). V shed 8 bases and J shed 2 bases, with 13 bases lying between them. Germline V lookup: CDR1 SGHTA, CDR2 FQGNSA. The CDR3 totals 14 residues. The CDR3 protein is CASGQGVGNQPQHF. The DNA of the CDR3 is TGTGCCAGCGGACAAGGGGTGGGCAATCAGCCCCAGCATTTT.

V and J are TRBV19 and TRBJ2-1; 10 nucleotides match TRBD1. The CDR3 covers 14 residues. Germline loops: CDR1 LNHDA, CDR2 SQIVND (reference sequence). With V trimmed by 7 bases and J by 5 bases, 5 bases remained unmatched. CDR3: CASNPGQGNNEQFF. The CDR3 nucleotides are TGTGCCAGTAATCCGGGACAGGGGAACAATGAGCAGTTCTTC.

This chain uses TRBV14 with TRBJ1-5, with unresolved D. V lost 4 bases to trimming and J lost 12 bases, with 10 bases between them. This CDR3 comprises 11 residues. Germline CDR1 is SGHDN and CDR2 is FVKESK. Here the CDR3 DNA reads TGTGCCAGCAGCCGCGTGGGCTGCCAGCATTTT. This encodes CASSRVGCQHF.

This chain joins TRBV7-8 and TRBJ2-7; the match to TRBD2 covers 10 bases. Germline trimming cut 5 bases from V and 2 bases from J; bases unmatched to any gene: 12. This CDR3 contains 17 residues. The germline V gene encodes CDR1 SGHVS and CDR2 FQNEAQ. The CDR3 DNA is TGTGCCAGCAGCCCCTCACTTAGCGGGGGGCCCCCCTACGAGCAGTACGTC. Its protein product is CASSPSLSGGPPYEQYV.

The V and J genes are TRBV10-3 and TRBJ2-7; no clear D. Trimming removed 4 bases at V and 6 bases at J, with 10 bases between. The CDR3 length is 12 residues. In germline, CDR1 is ENHRY, CDR2 SYGVKD. CDR3 in DNA: TGTGCCATCAGTGGCGAGAACGGCGAGCAGTACGTC. It specifies CAISGENGEQYV.

This sequence joins TRBV18 and TRBJ2-1; D is perhaps TRBD1 (5 bases). This CDR3 is built from 20 residues. The V end lost 2 bases, the J end lost 0 bases, and 23 bases lay between the germline ends. The germline gives CDR1 KGHSH, CDR2 LQKENI. The CDR3 DNA is TGTGCCAGCTCACCAAGGAGCAGGGTGAGGTCCTTGGACTCCTACAATGAGCAGTTCTTC. This sequence encodes CASSPRSRVRSLDSYNEQFF.

This rearrangement joins TRBV18 to TRBJ2-3; a weak D match, TRBD2 (7 bases). The CDR3 totals 15 residues. V was trimmed by 1 base and J by 6 bases, leaving 14 bases between them. The germline CDR1 and CDR2 sequences are KGHSH and LQKENI. CDR3 sequence: CASSPRPGGLDTQYF. In nucleotides, the CDR3 is TGTGCCAGCTCACCACGGCCCGGGGGGCTCGATACGCAGTATTTT.

The rearrangement uses TRBV29-1 and TRBJ1-5; D call uncertain. The length of the CDR3 is 14 residues. Germline V lookup: CDR1 SQVTM, CDR2 ANQGSEA. The V end lost 0 bases, the J end lost 0 bases, and 6 bases lay between the germline ends. The CDR3 DNA follows: TGCAGCGTTGAAGATCGGGATAGCAATCAGCCCCAGCATTTT. Amino acid sequence: CSVEDRDSNQPQHF.

This clone showed up just once. The CDR3 sequence is CATSGGGDRGVQYF. Here the CDR3 DNA reads TGTGCCACCAGCGGGGGGGGAGACAGGGGCGTTCAGTACTTC. The V and J genes are TRBV15 and TRBJ2-4, with a weak D call TRBD1 (8 bases). The CDR3 length is 14 residues. CDR1 and CDR2 from the germline V gene are LNHNV and YYDKDF (reference sequence). The ends were cut back, 5 bases at V and 11 bases at J, with 19 bases in the middle.

The chain is built from TRBV19 and TRBJ2-1, with TRBD1 identical over 9 bases. This CDR3 contains 16 residues. CDR1 and CDR2 (germline): LNHDA, SQIVND (reference sequence). With 1 base clipped from V and 8 bases from J, the junction kept 9 bases outside the gene matches. As DNA, the CDR3 is TGTGCCAGTAGTATAGGAGTGGGACAGGGATATGATGAGCAGTTCTTC. Protein: CASSIGVGQGYDEQFF.

The rearrangement joins TRBV11-2 to TRBJ2-2, with D perhaps matching TRBD1 (6 bases). The CDR3 sequence is 15 residues long. V was cut by 5 bases and J by 6 bases, with 16 bases left in between. Germline assignment: CDR1 SGHAT and CDR2 FQNNGV. The CDR3 sequence is CASSGHRDPAGELFF. Written as DNA, the CDR3 is TGTGCCAGCAGCGGCCACAGGGACCCCGCCGGGGAGCTGTTTTTT.